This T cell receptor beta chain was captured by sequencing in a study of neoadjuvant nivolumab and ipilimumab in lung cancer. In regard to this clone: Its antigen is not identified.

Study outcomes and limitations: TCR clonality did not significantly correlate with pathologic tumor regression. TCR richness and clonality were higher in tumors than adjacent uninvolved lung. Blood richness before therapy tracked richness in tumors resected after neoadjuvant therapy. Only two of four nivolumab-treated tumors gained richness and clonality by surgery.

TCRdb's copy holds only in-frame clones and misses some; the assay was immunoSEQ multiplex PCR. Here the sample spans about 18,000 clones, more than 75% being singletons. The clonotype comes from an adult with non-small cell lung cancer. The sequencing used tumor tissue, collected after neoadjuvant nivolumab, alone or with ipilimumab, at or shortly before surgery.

CDR3: CASSPGQGELLPQHF. The CDR3 DNA follows: TGTGCCAGCTCGCCGGGACAGGGGGAACTTTTACCCCAGCATTTT. The chain uses TRBV18 and TRBJ1-5, with 11 positions matching TRBD1. Germline trimming cut 6 bases from V and 10 bases from J; bases unmatched to any gene: 11. Per the germline V gene, CDR1 is KGHSH and CDR2 is LQKENI. The length of the CDR3 is 15 residues.